These 5 T cell receptor beta chains were sequenced from one sample in a study of T-cell memory formation after mild COVID-19. MiXCR, run by TCRdb on the 5' RACE reads, gives a single entry per CDR3 protein. The repertoire holds 100,000 to 150,000 distinct CDR3 sequences, with approximately 15% as singletons. Specimen: PBMCs or a T cell subset sorted from them (not recorded which). The receptors were gathered from a man between 18 and 35 years old who had mild COVID-19 (a few samples of this study predate the infection). Cell type and time point are not known.

The J gene is TRBJ1-5, the V gene TRBV6-5; 7 bases map to TRBD1. Unmatched junction bases numbered 6, after V lost 0 bases and J lost 7 bases. The CDR3 is 15 amino acids. Per germline, CDR1 MNHEY and CDR2 SVGAGI. The DNA for the CDR3 is TGTGCCAGCAGTTACTCCCGACAGGGAACCCAGCCCCAGCATTTT. This sequence encodes CASSYSRQGTQPQHF.

The chain uses TRBV6-2 or TRBV6-3 and TRBJ1-1, with a possible D match to TRBD1 (5 bases). Germline V gene sequence: CDR1 MNHEY, CDR2 SVGEGT. This CDR3 is 15 amino acids long. The V gene lost 6 bases and the J gene lost 4 bases, with 18 bases spanning the gap. The CDR3: CASRLWDQRGTEAFF. CDR3 sequence (DNA): TGTGCCAGCAGGCTTTGGGACCAGCGGGGCACTGAAGCTTTCTTT.

V gene TRBV20-1 combines with J gene TRBJ2-5; weak D call: TRBD2 (5 bases). The germline CDR1 and CDR2 sequences are DFQATT and SNEGSKA (reference sequence). The CDR3 totals 16 residues. V was clipped by 0 bases and J by 0 bases, with 14 bases between them. The CDR3 sequence: CSARDRLSSYQETQYF. The CDR3 DNA sequence: TGCAGTGCTAGAGATCGACTATCTTCGTACCAAGAGACCCAGTACTTC.

The J gene is TRBJ2-5, the V gene TRBV5-1; the D is unclear. V was pared by 4 bases and J by 3 bases, with 10 bases between. The germline CDR1 and CDR2 sequences are SGHRS and YFSETQ. This CDR3 spans 13 amino acids. The CDR3 DNA reads as TGCGCCAGCAGCCCCAGAGCGAAAGAGACCCAGTACTTC. Translated, it gives CASSPRAKETQYF.

The rearrangement uses TRBV11-2 and TRBJ1-1; weak D call: TRBD1 (5 bases). CDR3 size: 14 residues. CDR1 SGHAT and CDR2 FQNNGV come from the germline V gene. With 7 bases removed from V and 1 base from J, the gap between germline ends came to 13 bases. CDR3 nucleotide sequence: TGTGCCAGCACCCGGGGACGGCCGAACACTGAAGCTTTCTTT. It encodes CASTRGRPNTEAFF.